These 5 T cell receptor beta chains came from one sample sequenced in a study of cytomegalovirus exposure and HLA in healthy donors. Sequencing used immunoSEQ multiplex PCR; TCRdb keeps in-frame clones, though not all of them. Of more than 250,000 clones listed, roughly 87% are singletons. Sequencing used PBMCs. The receptor source for this set is a woman in her twenties or thirties in good health and CMV-seropositive.

The chain uses TRBV27 and TRBJ2-3; D is undetermined. Germline assignment: CDR1 MNHEY and CDR2 SMNVEV (reference sequence). Trimming pared 0 bases from V and 2 bases from J, leaving 6 bases between. The CDR3 loop spans 14 amino acids. CDR3 residues: CASSLSANTDTQYF. The CDR3 nucleotides read TGTGCCAGCAGTTTATCGGCGAACACAGATACGCAGTATTTT.

The chain links TRBV14 to TRBJ1-2; D possibly corresponds to TRBD1 (5 bases). The CDR3 has 15 amino acids. Trimming stripped 1 base from V and 0 bases from J, with 9 bases between. The V gene's germline CDR1 is SGHDN and CDR2 FVKESK. CDR3 protein: CASSQADSPNYGYTF. CDR3 DNA: TGTGCCAGCAGCCAAGCTGACAGCCCTAACTATGGCTACACCTTC.

The CDR3 nucleotides read TGTGCCAGCAGCTTAGCCCATGGACGGACTGATACGCAGTATTTT. Translated, it gives CASSLAHGRTDTQYF. This chain uses TRBV7-2 with TRBJ2-3; D is perhaps TRBD2 (5 bases). The germline V gene encodes CDR1 SGHTA and CDR2 FQGNSA. The V end was cut by 0 bases, the J end by 6 bases, with 13 bases between. CDR3 length: 15 residues.

This clone was found once. J is TRBJ1-2 and V is TRBV5-6; 8 bases fit TRBD1. The CDR3 loop spans 17 amino acids. Germline V gene data show CDR1 as SGHDT and CDR2 as YYEEEE. With V trimmed by 1 base and J by 3 bases, 11 bases remained unmatched. The CDR3 loop is CASSLTPPTTGDYGYTF. In DNA form, the CDR3 reads TGTGCCAGCAGCTTGACGCCCCCCACGACAGGGGACTATGGCTACACCTTC. The whole variable domain, filled in from reference TRBV5-6 and TRBJ1-2, reads DAGVTQSPTHLIKTRGQQVTLRCSPKSGHDTVSWYQQALGQGPQFIFQYYEEEERQRGNFPDRFSGHQFPNYSSELNVNALLLGDSALYLCASSLTPPTTGDYGYTFGSGTRLTVV.

The rearrangement uses TRBV7-9 and TRBJ2-7; the D is unclear. The CDR3 extends over 13 amino acids. Per germline, CDR1 SEHNR and CDR2 FQNEAQ (reference sequence). V was clipped by 4 bases and J by 2 bases, with 9 bases between them. This CDR3 reads CASSSTSTYEQYF. The DNA for the CDR3 is TGTGCCAGCAGCTCCACCTCTACCTACGAGCAGTACTTC. The full variable domain, with the rest looked up from reference TRBV7-9 and TRBJ2-7, is DTGVSQNPRHKITKRGQNVTFRCDPISEHNRLYWYRQTLGQGPEFLTYFQNEAQLEKSRLLSDRFSAERPKGSFSTLEIQRTEQGDSAMYLCASSSTSTYEQYFGPGTRLTVT.